This T cell receptor beta chain derives from a study of siplizumab effects on memory and regulatory T cells. General study results and limits: The diversity of naive T cells seemed greater than that of memory cells, and their alloresponse contribution seemed major. Unstimulated subsets were the mapping target of only a minor fraction of alloreactive clones.

Concerning this clone itself: The target antigen is unknown.

Here immunoSEQ multiplex PCR was the method, and the copy in TCRdb shows in-frame clones only, minus some. The sample has 70,000 to 100,000 clones, around 95% seen once. Unstimulated naive, memory, effector memory and TEMRA subsets underwent sequencing in a few donor pairs. The CDR3 covers 15 residues. Germline assignment: CDR1 MNHEY and CDR2 SMNVEV (reference sequence). V lost 6 bases to trimming and J lost 0 bases; unmatched junction nucleotides: 5. The V and J genes are TRBV27 and TRBJ1-2; 9 nucleotides agree with TRBD1. The sequencing sample was made of naive CD4+ T cells sorted from blood. The sequence was obtained from a human donor in good health. In DNA form, the CDR3 reads TGTGCCAGCAGCCCGGGACAGGGAGCTAACTATGGCTACACCTTC. It yields the protein CASSPGQGANYGYTF.